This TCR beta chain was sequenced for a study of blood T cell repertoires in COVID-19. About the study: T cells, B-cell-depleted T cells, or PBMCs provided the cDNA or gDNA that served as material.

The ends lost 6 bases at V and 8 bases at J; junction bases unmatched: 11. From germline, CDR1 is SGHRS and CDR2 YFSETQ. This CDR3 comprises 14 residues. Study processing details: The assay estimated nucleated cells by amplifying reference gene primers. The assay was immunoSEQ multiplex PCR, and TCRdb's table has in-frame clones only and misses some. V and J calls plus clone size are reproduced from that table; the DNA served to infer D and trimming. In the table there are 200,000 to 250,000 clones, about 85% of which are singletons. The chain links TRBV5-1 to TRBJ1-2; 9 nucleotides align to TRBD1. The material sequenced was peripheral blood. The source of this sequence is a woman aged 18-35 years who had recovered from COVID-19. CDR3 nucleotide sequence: TGCGCCAGCAAGCCCGGGGGGACAGGGCCGGGCTACACCTTC. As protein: CASKPGGTGPGYTF.